The 7 T cell receptor beta chains given below trace back to one sample, sequenced in a study of post-analysis software for immune sequencing data. Overall study results and limits: Five TRBV segments, TRBV5-6, TRBV5-1 and TRBV20-1 among them, were found more frequent in patients than controls.

No antigen is known for these receptors. cDNA libraries of TCR beta carried unique molecular identifiers. Via MiXCR, TCRdb re-called the PCR reads, giving one row per CDR3 protein. The table lists under 900,000 distinct CDR3 sequences, roughly 50% of them singletons. The source material was blood. The source of these receptors is a girl between 10 and 17 years old with multiple sclerosis.

The rearrangement links TRBV20-1 to TRBJ2-4; perhaps TRBD2 as D (6 bases). The DNA end lines up better with TRBJ2-7; the J call may be wrong. The V gene's germline CDR1 is DFQATT and CDR2 SNEGSKA (reference sequence). The CDR3 runs to 13 residues. CDR3 residues: CSPSAGLDTEQYF. In nucleotides, the CDR3 is TGCAGCCCGTCCGCGGGATTAGATACCGAGCAGTACTTC.

The table lists this clonotype with a few counts. The genes are TRBV11-2 and TRBJ1-2; D might be TRBD1 (5 bases). The V gene's germline CDR1 is SGHAT and CDR2 FQNNGV. The CDR3 consists of 14 residues. Trimming left V 4 bases short and J 5 bases short, with 14 bases between. Here the CDR3 reads CASSSPGRSYGYTF. For the CDR3, the DNA is TGTGCCAGCAGCTCCCCGGGACGGTCATATGGCTACACCTTC.

This chain joins TRBV15 and TRBJ2-5; TRBD1 matches 7 bases. V trimming: 0 bases; J trimming: 1 base; junction bases outside the gene matches: 5. Germline CDR1 reads LNHNV; CDR2 reads YYDKDF (reference sequence). This CDR3 comprises 16 residues. CDR3 sequence (DNA): TGTGCCACCAGCAGAGATTACGGGACAGCCCAAGAGACCCAGTACTTC. The encoded protein is CATSRDYGTAQETQYF.

The CDR3 region is CASSSLALAKNIQYF. DNA for the CDR3: TGTGCCAGCAGCTCACTAGCGCTAGCCAAAAACATTCAGTACTTC. The rearrangement links TRBV7-9 to TRBJ2-4, with 7 positions matching TRBD2. V lost 4 bases, J lost 0 bases, and 3 bases stayed unmatched. The germline V gene has CDR1 SEHNR and CDR2 FQNEAQ (reference sequence). CDR3 size: 15 residues.

The J gene is TRBJ2-7, the V gene TRBV7-9; weak D call: TRBD2 (5 bases). Germline loops: CDR1 SEHNR, CDR2 FQNEAQ (reference sequence). The V end was cut by 6 bases, the J end by 7 bases, with 16 bases between. The CDR3 is 13 residues long. The CDR3 DNA follows: TGTGCCAGCAGTCAGGAGGCACGGAGGGAGCAGTACTTC. It yields the protein CASSQEARREQYF.

This clonotype was observed a few times. This chain connects TRBV7-6 to TRBJ2-7; D remains ambiguous. The germline gives CDR1 SGHVS, CDR2 FNYEAQ. The CDR3 covers 13 residues. V was cut by 5 bases and J by 9 bases, with 17 bases left in between. The CDR3 DNA is TGTGCCAGCAGCCTAGAAGTCAGTCAGTCGCAGTACTTC. Protein sequence: CASSLEVSQSQYF. The full variable domain, with the rest looked up from reference TRBV7-6 and TRBJ2-7, is GAGVSQSPRYKVTKRGQDVALRCDPISGHVSLYWYRQALGQGPEFLTYFNYEAQQDKSGLPNDRFSAERPEGSISTLTIQRTEQRDSAMYRCASSLEVSQSQYFGPGTRLTVT.

The chain couples TRBV13 to TRBJ2-1; TRBD2 matches at 9 bases. Trimming cost V 2 bases and J 4 bases; bases outside gene matches: 3. Germline CDR1 and CDR2: PRHDT and FYEKMQ (reference sequence). The CDR3 runs 15 residues. The CDR3 region has the DNA TGTGCCAGCAGCTTACGGGCGGGAGGGTACAATGAGCAGTTCTTC. Translation gives CASSLRAGGYNEQFF. Filled out from reference TRBV13 and TRBJ2-1, the complete variable domain reads AAGVIQSPRHLIKEKRETATLKCYPIPRHDTVYWYQQGPGQDPQFLISFYEKMQSDKGSIPDRFSAQQFSDYHSELNMSSLELGDSALYFCASSLRAGGYNEQFFGPGTRLTVL.